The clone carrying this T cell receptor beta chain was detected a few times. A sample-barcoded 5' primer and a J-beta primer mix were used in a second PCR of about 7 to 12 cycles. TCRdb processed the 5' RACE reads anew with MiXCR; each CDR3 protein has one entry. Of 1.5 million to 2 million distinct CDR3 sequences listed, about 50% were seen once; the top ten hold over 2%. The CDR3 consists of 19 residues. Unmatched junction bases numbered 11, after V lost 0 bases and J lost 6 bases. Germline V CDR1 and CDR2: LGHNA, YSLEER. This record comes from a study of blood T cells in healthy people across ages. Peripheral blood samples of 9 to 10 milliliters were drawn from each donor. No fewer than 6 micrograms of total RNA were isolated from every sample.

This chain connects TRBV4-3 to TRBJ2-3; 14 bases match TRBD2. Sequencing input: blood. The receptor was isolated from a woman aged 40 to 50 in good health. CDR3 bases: TGCGCCAGCAGCCAAGAGCCGGGGACTAGCGGGGGCTACACCGATACGCAGTATTTT. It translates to CASSQEPGTSGGYTDTQYF.